Following are 9 T cell receptor beta chains from one sample sequenced in a study of graft-versus-host responses after intestinal transplantation. Clones were sequenced by immunoSEQ multiplex PCR, and TCRdb holds only the in-frame ones, with some missing. Of some 90,000 clones in the sample, about nine tenths are singletons; the top ten hold roughly 0.36%. Antigens of these TCRs are unknown. The input for sequencing was unstimulated CD8+ T cells sorted from spleen or lymph node cells, taken before transplant. Receptors were obtained from a human donor who was the organ donor for an intestinal transplant.

This clone was seen a few times. Distinct nucleotide sequences in the sample also encode this CDR3. The chain recombines TRBV7-2 with TRBJ2-7, with 7 positions matching TRBD1. The length of the CDR3 is 14 residues. J lost 2 bases, V lost 3 bases, and 4 bases had no gene match. Germline V gene lookup returns CDR1 SGHTA and CDR2 FQGNSA. The CDR3 loop reads CASSFETGTYEQYF. The DNA for the CDR3 is TGTGCCAGCAGCTTCGAGACAGGGACCTACGAGCAGTACTTC.

The V call is TRBV4-2, the J call TRBJ1-1; no reliable D call. Trimming left V 4 bases short and J 3 bases short, with 15 bases between. Germline V gives CDR1 LGHNA, CDR2 YNFKEQ. The CDR3 runs to 15 residues. In DNA, the CDR3 is TGTGCCAGCAGCCCCGGCGAGGGCGCGGACACTGAAGCTTTCTTT. This codes for CASSPGEGADTEAFF.

The rearrangement links TRBV4-1 to TRBJ2-7, with a tentative D call TRBD2 (6 bases). Germline lookup yields CDR1 MGHRA and CDR2 YSYEKL. This CDR3 is 14 amino acids long. Trimming took 5 bases from V and 4 from J, leaving 15 bases between them. As DNA, the CDR3 is TGCGCCAGCAGCGGCGGGACCCCTCCGTACGAGCAGTACTTC. Protein product: CASSGGTPPYEQYF.

V is TRBV5-1 and J is TRBJ2-7; 9 nucleotides agree with TRBD2. J was trimmed by 4 bases and V by 0 bases; bases with no gene match: 5. The CDR3 is 15 amino acids. CDR1 is SGHRS, CDR2 YFSETQ, per germline. CDR3 in amino acids: CASSLGGGATYEQYF. CDR3 sequence (DNA): TGCGCCAGCAGCTTGGGCGGGGGGGCGACATACGAGCAGTACTTC.

This chain links TRBV5-1 with TRBJ2-5, with D unresolved. This CDR3 has 14 amino acids. Germline V lookup: CDR1 SGHRS, CDR2 YFSETQ. V lost 3 bases to trimming and J lost 4 bases, with 13 bases between them. The CDR3 sequence: CASSSAALRETQYF. The CDR3 DNA reads TGCGCCAGCAGCTCTGCGGCTCTCCGAGAGACCCAGTACTTC.

The chain carries TRBV6-1 and TRBJ1-5; possibly TRBD1 for D (5 bases). CDR1 is MNHNS and CDR2 is SASEGT in the germline V gene. Trimming removed 6 bases at V and 0 bases at J, with 9 bases between. This CDR3 is built from 14 residues. The CDR3 loop reads CASRMTVSNQPQHF. The CDR3 bases are TGTGCCAGCAGGATGACAGTTAGCAATCAGCCCCAGCATTTT.

J is TRBJ2-7 and V is TRBV27, with unresolved D. The germline V gene has CDR1 MNHEY and CDR2 SMNVEV (reference sequence). This CDR3 is built from 13 residues. Trimming removed 8 bases from V and 1 base from J, with 12 bases in between. The CDR3 DNA follows: TGTGCCAGCGCCGACATAACTTCCTACGAGCAGTACTTC. It specifies CASADITSYEQYF.

To note about this clone: Germline and junction disagree at one end, which may indicate a read error. V is TRBV4-1 and J is TRBJ2-3; D may be TRBD2 (6 bases). The CDR3 has 16 amino acids. CDR1 is MGHRA, CDR2 YSYEKL, per germline. The CDR3 reads CAGSQGAGWDTDTQYF. CDR3 bases: TGCGCCGGCAGCCAAGGTGCGGGGTGGGATACAGATACGCAGTATTTT.

The chain is built from TRBV2 and TRBJ2-1; TRBD2 is a possible D gene (6 bases). This CDR3 has 12 residues. Germline V gene sequence: CDR1 SNHLY, CDR2 FYNNEI. V lost 7 bases to trimming and J lost 14 bases, with 18 bases between them. CDR3 bases: TGTGCCAGCATGGGGACTCGACAGACTGAGTTCTTC. It encodes CASMGTRQTEFF.